The following is a T cell receptor (gamma chain) sequence with its context. The germline gives CDR1 VTNTFY, CDR2 YDVSTARD (reference sequence). This CDR3 has 18 amino acids. J gave up 4 bases and V 0 bases, and 14 bases lay outside the gene matches. This entry comes from a study of intestinal T cells in coeliac disease. For each case, the template was genomic DNA from ten roughly 5-µm formalin-fixed paraffin-embedded scrolls. TRG repertoires were amplified with LymphoTrack primers from about 190 ng of biopsy DNA. TCRdb re-called clones from the multiplex PCR reads using CATT. The sample consists of some 800 gamma-chain clones, around 41% of them appearing once.

The sequenced material came from a duodenal biopsy. The origin of this receptor is a human donor with celiac disease. The rearrangement joins TRGV3 to TRGJP2. This CDR3 reads CATWDRPGFGDSDWIKTF. In nucleotides, the CDR3 is TGTGCCACCTGGGACAGGCCGGGGTTTGGAGATAGTGATTGGATCAAGACGTTT.